The 24 T cell receptor beta chains in this list originate from one sample, sequenced in a study of vaccination effects on CD4 cells after COVID-19. Sequencing followed a ViraFEST assay step that expanded antigen-specific CD4+ T cells with viral peptide pools. Subsequent to a culture period of 10 days, CD4+ T cells were isolated. The study found no prior SARS-CoV-2 infection in the vaccine recipients, who tested negative for nucleocapsid antibodies. For these receptors, no antigen is known. Sequenced by immunoSEQ multiplex PCR; TCRdb stores in-frame clones only, minus some. The sample has fewer than 30,000 clones, 75% to 85% seen once; the top ten hold around 32%. Sequencing was performed on CD4+ T cells from PBMCs cultured with SARS-CoV-2 spike peptides, taken before COVID-19 vaccination. All receptors come from a human donor who received a COVID-19 vaccine.

This clone was observed a handful of times. The chain joins TRBV2 to TRBJ1-2, with D unclear. V lost 5 bases, J lost 4 bases, and 5 bases lay in between. The CDR3 runs to 11 residues. Per the germline V gene, CDR1 is SNHLY and CDR2 is FYNNEI. The CDR3, as DNA: TGTGCCAGCAGTCGGGTCTATGGCTACACCTTC. As protein: CASSRVYGYTF.

The V and J genes are TRBV5-1 and TRBJ2-1; weak D call: TRBD2 (6 bases). The CDR3 sequence is 14 residues long. Germline values: CDR1 SGHRS, CDR2 YFSETQ. Trimming removed 7 bases at V and 7 bases at J, with 18 bases between. The CDR3 DNA sequence: TGCGCCAGCCAAGAAGTGGCGGGGAAGAATGAGCAGTTCTTC. Translated: CASQEVAGKNEQFF.

For the CDR3, the DNA is TGTGCCAGCAGACTAGCCCACGAGCAGTACTTC. Translating it yields CASRLAHEQYF. This rearrangement joins TRBV6-6 to TRBJ2-7; the D gene is possibly TRBD2 (6 bases). Trimming removed 6 bases from V and 5 bases from J, with 8 bases in between. The CDR3 is 11 residues long. CDR1 is MNHNY and CDR2 is SVGAGI in the germline V gene (reference sequence).

This clone has more than one count but fewer than ten. The V and J genes are TRBV20-1 and TRBJ2-1; 7 bases align to TRBD2. Germline V gene data show CDR1 as DFQATT and CDR2 as SNEGSKA (reference sequence). The J segment lost 5 bases and the V segment lost 3 bases, leaving 7 bases of the junction unmatched. CDR3 size: 14 residues. CDR3 sequence: CSASPASGNNEQFF. Here the CDR3 DNA reads TGCAGTGCTAGTCCGGCTAGCGGAAACAATGAGCAGTTCTTC.

This chain connects TRBV24-1 to TRBJ2-3; the D is unclear. CDR3 length equals 14 residues. V shed 0 bases and J shed 5 bases, with 8 bases lying between them. Germline V lookup: CDR1 KGHDR, CDR2 SFDVKD. The CDR3 nucleotides are TGTGCCACCAGTGATTTGTGGACGGGAGATACGCAGTATTTT. Its translation: CATSDLWTGDTQYF.

CDR3 sequence (DNA): TGTGCCAGTAGTATAGAGAAAAGGGGAAACACCATATATTTT. This codes for CASSIEKRGNTIYF. This chain connects TRBV19 to TRBJ1-3; D not resolved. The CDR3 spans 14 residues. The V end was cut by 0 bases, the J end by 4 bases, with 7 bases between. Germline CDR1 LNHDA, CDR2 SQIVND (reference sequence).

This clone has just a few counts. The chain recombines TRBV6-2 or TRBV6-3 with TRBJ2-1; weak D call: TRBD2 (5 bases). CDR3 length: 15 residues. Trimming removed 0 bases at V and 5 bases at J, with 11 bases between. Germline V lookup: CDR1 MNHEY, CDR2 SVGEGT. Here the CDR3 DNA reads TGTGCCAGCAGTTACTCGAGGGCCATGAACAATGAGCAGTTCTTC. Its protein product is CASSYSRAMNNEQFF.

This clone was seen a few times. The V and J genes are TRBV18 and TRBJ1-5, with D unclear. This CDR3 has 13 residues. V was cut by 3 bases and J by 5 bases, with 8 bases left in between. Germline V gives CDR1 KGHSH, CDR2 LQKENI. The CDR3 loop is CASSPVQDQPQHF. The DNA for the CDR3 is TGTGCCAGCTCACCGGTTCAAGATCAGCCCCAGCATTTT.

The chain uses TRBV6-5 and TRBJ1-1; 7 nucleotides agree with TRBD1. In germline, CDR1 is MNHEY, CDR2 SVGAGI. V lost 7 bases to trimming and J lost 5 bases; unmatched junction nucleotides: 13. The CDR3 contains 15 residues. The CDR3: CASTRVTGRGTEAFF. CDR3 coding DNA: TGTGCCAGCACACGAGTGACAGGGCGGGGAACTGAAGCTTTCTTT.

V and J are TRBV27 and TRBJ2-1; D is tentatively TRBD1 or TRBD2 (5 bases each). The CDR3 loop spans 15 amino acids. V lost 7 bases and J lost 9, with 22 bases in between. CDR1 and CDR2 (germline): MNHEY, SMNVEV (reference sequence). CDR3 sequence: CASTTGTDPRVEQFF. CDR3 coding DNA: TGTGCCAGCACCACCGGGACGGACCCACGGGTTGAGCAGTTCTTC.

This chain connects TRBV10-3 to TRBJ1-1; D gene ambiguous. Germline CDR1 reads ENHRY; CDR2 reads SYGVKD. The CDR3 consists of 11 residues. Deletions cut 2 bases from V and 10 bases from J, with 8 bases between. The CDR3 loop reads CAISEARGAFF. CDR3 sequence (DNA): TGTGCCATCAGTGAGGCCCGCGGAGCTTTCTTT.

This chain links TRBV27 with TRBJ2-7; no clear D gene. This CDR3 comprises 13 residues. CDR1 is MNHEY and CDR2 is SMNVEV in the germline V gene (reference sequence). Trimming pared 4 bases from V and 3 bases from J, leaving 10 bases between. The DNA of the CDR3 is TGTGCCAGCAGTTACCTGGATATCTACGAGCAGTACTTC. Translated, it gives CASSYLDIYEQYF.

This clone has just one count. V is TRBV6-1 and J is TRBJ1-5; no definite D call. Germline values: CDR1 MNHNS, CDR2 SASEGT. The CDR3 contains 11 residues. The V end lost 3 bases, the J end lost 6 bases, and 3 bases lay between the germline ends. CDR3 loop: CASSDVQPQHF. CDR3 DNA sequence: TGTGCCAGCAGTGATGTTCAGCCCCAGCATTTT.

The rearrangement uses TRBV4-1 and TRBJ2-7; D not certain. Germline CDR1 reads MGHRA; CDR2 reads YSYEKL. V lost 0 bases and J 0 bases, leaving 6 bases between the germline ends. CDR3 length: 14 residues. The CDR3 DNA reads TGCGCCAGCAGCCAAGATCGGAACTCCTACGAGCAGTACTTC. Translated, it gives CASSQDRNSYEQYF.

The chain combines TRBV6-6 with TRBJ2-7; 7 nucleotides align to TRBD1. This CDR3 is 16 amino acids long. Looked up from germline, CDR1 is MNHNY and CDR2 is SVGAGI (reference sequence). V shed 2 bases, J shed 4 bases, and the junction held 11 bases outside the gene matches. The CDR3 DNA is TGTGCCAGCAGTTACCTCCCGGGACAGCACAGGTACGAGCAGTACTTC. Translated: CASSYLPGQHRYEQYF.

This chain uses TRBV5-1 with TRBJ1-2; D gene unclear. Germline CDR1 is SGHRS and CDR2 is YFSETQ. Trimming pared 4 bases from V and 8 bases from J, leaving 12 bases between. The CDR3 sequence is 12 residues long. CDR3 bases: TGCGCCAGCAGCCCAAACTCCGAGGGCTACACCTTC. This encodes CASSPNSEGYTF.

The V and J genes are TRBV19 and TRBJ2-1, with TRBD2 matching 11 bases. The CDR3 has 16 residues. V trimming: 4 bases; J trimming: 2 bases; junction bases outside the gene matches: 4. Germline values: CDR1 LNHDA, CDR2 SQIVND (reference sequence). CDR3 coding DNA: TGTGCCAGTAGTACGTCTAGCGGGAGGCCCTACAATGAGCAGTTCTTC. Residues: CASSTSSGRPYNEQFF.

The chain joins TRBV10-3 to TRBJ1-3; D is ambiguous. This CDR3 contains 15 residues. V lost 0 bases and J 4 bases, leaving 10 bases between the germline ends. Per germline, CDR1 ENHRY and CDR2 SYGVKD. The chain's CDR3 is CAISESTTKGNTIYF. The CDR3 DNA reads as TGTGCCATCAGTGAGTCTACAACTAAAGGAAACACCATATATTTT.

A word on this clone: At one of its ends the junction is not consistent with the germline gene, which may arise from a read error. This chain uses TRBV2 with TRBJ1-2; 7 nucleotides align to TRBD1. Germline CDR1 reads SNHLY; CDR2 reads FYNNEI. This CDR3 is built from 13 residues. CDR3: CASSEMDRSQLGF. CDR3 DNA sequence: TGTGCCAGCAGTGAAATGGACAGGTCCCAACTGGGCTTC. Complete variable domain (other parts from reference TRBV2 and TRBJ1-2): EPEVTQTPSHQVTQMGQEVILRCVPISNHLYFYWYRQILGQKVEFLVSFYNNEISEKSEIFDDQFSVERPDGSNFTLKIRSTKLEDSAMYFCASSEMDRSQLGFGSGTRLTVV.

J is TRBJ2-7 and V is TRBV7-2, with a tentative D call TRBD1 (6 bases). Germline V CDR1 and CDR2: SGHTA, FQGNSA. The CDR3 is 14 amino acids. Trimming stripped 5 bases from V and 2 bases from J, with 13 bases between. DNA of the CDR3: TGTGCCAGCAGCCCACTACAGGGAACCTACGAGCAGTACTTC. This gives the protein CASSPLQGTYEQYF.

The chain has TRBV12-3 or TRBV12-4 and TRBJ2-1; 8 bases match TRBD1. The CDR3 consists of 13 residues. Losses at the gene ends were 6 bases for V and 6 bases for J; bases not matched to a gene: 4. The DNA for the CDR3 is TGTGCCAGCAGCCGGACAGGGTTCAATGAGCAGTTCTTC. It yields the protein CASSRTGFNEQFF.

The chain couples TRBV9 to TRBJ2-1; D unresolved. The CDR3 spans 13 residues. Trimming shortened V by 10 bases and J by 7 bases, and 18 bases separated the two germline ends. The V gene's germline CDR1 is SGDLS and CDR2 YYNGEE. CDR3 residues: CASGSATWNEQFF. The CDR3 bases are TGTGCCTCCGGAAGCGCGACTTGGAATGAGCAGTTCTTC.

This clone occurred a few times. The chain couples TRBV5-4 to TRBJ1-2; the D gene is possibly TRBD1 (5 bases). V dropped 0 bases and J dropped 4 bases, with 10 bases sitting between them. This CDR3 has 14 residues. Per germline, CDR1 SGHNT and CDR2 YYREEE (reference sequence). The CDR3 nucleotides are TGTGCCAGCAGCTTGGGGGGCCAAACCTATGGCTACACCTTC. Its translation is CASSLGGQTYGYTF.

The J gene is TRBJ1-5, the V gene TRBV10-3, with D unresolved. V was pared by 8 bases and J by 6 bases, with 8 bases between. Germline CDR1 ENHRY, CDR2 SYGVKD. The CDR3 contains 11 residues. DNA for the CDR3: TGTGCCATCTCCATTATTCAGCCCCAGCATTTT. Its protein product is CAISIIQPQHF.